Listed below are T cell receptor beta chains from one sample, sequenced in a study of T cell responses to AZD1222 COVID-19 vaccine. Method: immunoSEQ multiplex PCR; TCRdb's copy keeps in-frame clones and lacks some. The data contain about 97,000 clones, roughly 87% of them singletons. Sequencing used peripheral blood, obtained on day 0 of AZD1222 vaccination. All receptors come from an adult in good health. Both conserved end residues are part of each CDR3. D genes are given only for firm matches. Not all rows give a size; the values are once, few, many and, for expanded clones, a class.

d_call: TRBD2
v_call: TRBV30
clone_size: NA
j_call: TRBJ2-1
cdr3_aa: CAWTHAASGIVEQFF
cdr3_nt: TGTGCCTGGACTCACGCAGCTAGCGGGATAGTTGAGCAGTTCTTC

d_call: NA
v_call: TRBV11-2
clone_size: NA
j_call: TRBJ1-2
cdr3_aa: CASSLLGNTNYGYTF
cdr3_nt: TGTGCCAGCAGCTTATTGGGAAACACCAACTATGGCTACACCTTC

d_call: NA
v_call: TRBV6-5
clone_size: NA
j_call: TRBJ2-2
cdr3_aa: CASNLARGTGELFF
cdr3_nt: TGTGCCAGCAATCTGGCGCGGGGCACCGGGGAGCTGTTTTTT

d_call: NA
v_call: TRBV28
clone_size: NA
j_call: TRBJ1-2
cdr3_aa: CASSEVQALDRYGYTF
cdr3_nt: TGTGCCAGCAGCGAGGTGCAGGCCTTAGACCGGTATGGCTACACCTTC

d_call: NA
v_call: TRBV9
clone_size: NA
j_call: TRBJ2-6
cdr3_aa: CASSDLGAGANVLTF
cdr3_nt: TGTGCCAGCAGCGATCTAGGGGCTGGGGCCAACGTCCTGACTTTC

d_call: NA
v_call: TRBV19
clone_size: NA
j_call: TRBJ2-7
cdr3_aa: CASSSGTSGEQYF
cdr3_nt: TGTGCCAGTAGCTCCGGGACCTCTGGCGAGCAGTACTTC

d_call: NA
v_call: TRBV7-9
clone_size: NA
j_call: TRBJ2-7
cdr3_aa: CASSPSYEQYF
cdr3_nt: TGTGCCAGCAGCCCTTCCTACGAGCAGTACTTC

d_call: NA
v_call: TRBV19
clone_size: NA
j_call: TRBJ1-5
cdr3_aa: CASSVGSSNQPQHF
cdr3_nt: TGTGCCAGTAGTGTCGGATCTAGCAATCAGCCCCAGCATTTT

d_call: NA
v_call: TRBV2
clone_size: NA
j_call: TRBJ2-2
cdr3_aa: CASRIGTTNTGELFF
cdr3_nt: TGTGCCAGCAGGATCGGGACGACGAACACCGGGGAGCTGTTTTTT

d_call: TRBD1
v_call: TRBV28
clone_size: few
j_call: TRBJ1-2
cdr3_aa: CASRTQGVNGYTF
cdr3_nt: TGTGCCAGCAGGACACAGGGGGTTAACGGCTACACCTTC